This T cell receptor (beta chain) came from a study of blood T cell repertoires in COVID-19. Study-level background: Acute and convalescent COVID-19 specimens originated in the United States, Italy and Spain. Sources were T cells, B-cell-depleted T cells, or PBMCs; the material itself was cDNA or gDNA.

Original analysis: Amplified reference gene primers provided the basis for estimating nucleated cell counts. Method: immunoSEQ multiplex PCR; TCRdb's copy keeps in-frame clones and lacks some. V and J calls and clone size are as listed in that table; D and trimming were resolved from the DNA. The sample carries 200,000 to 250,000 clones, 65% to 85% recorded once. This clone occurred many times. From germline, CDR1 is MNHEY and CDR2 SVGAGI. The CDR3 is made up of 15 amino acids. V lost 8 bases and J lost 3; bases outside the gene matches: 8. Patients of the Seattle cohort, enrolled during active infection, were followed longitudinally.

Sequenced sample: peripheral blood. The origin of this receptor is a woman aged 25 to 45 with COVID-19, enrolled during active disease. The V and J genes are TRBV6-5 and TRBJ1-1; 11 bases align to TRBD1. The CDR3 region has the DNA TGTGCCAGCTATACCGGGACAGGGGGAGACACTGAAGCTTTCTTT. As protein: CASYTGTGGDTEAFF.